This TCR beta chain was retrieved from a study of blood T cell repertoires in COVID-19. This clone was counted once. Sequencing used immunoSEQ multiplex PCR; TCRdb keeps in-frame clones, though not all of them. The sample yields about 180,000 clones, 88% seen once. Germline V lookup: CDR1 MDHEN, CDR2 SYDVKM. V was clipped by 8 bases and J by 7 bases, with 18 bases between them. The CDR3 consists of 15 residues. This sequence originates from a woman aged 30 to 39 with acute or convalescent COVID-19. The V call is TRBV28, the J call TRBJ2-6; a possible D gene is TRBD2 (5 bases). Specimen: peripheral blood. In DNA form, the CDR3 reads TGTGCCAGCGGCCAAGACCGCCCGGGAGCCAACGTCCTGACTTTC. Translating gives CASGQDRPGANVLTF.